Listed below are T cell receptor beta chains from one sample, sequenced in a study of blood T cell repertoires in COVID-19. Data came from immunoSEQ multiplex PCR; TCRdb stores just in-frame clones and leaves some out. The sample lists 200,000 to 250,000 clones; roughly 84% were seen once. The sample was peripheral blood. These TCRs come from an elderly woman with acute or convalescent COVID-19. CDR3s include the opening cysteine and the closing phenylalanine or tryptophan. Each record gives: CDR3 DNA, CDR3 protein, V gene, J gene, D gene, clone size. A D gene is named only where the DNA matches it firmly. Clone size, where shown, is once, few, many, or a class for clones that have expanded.

cdr3_nt: TGTGCCAGCAGCCAAGAGAGGGCCCTGAACACTGAAGCTTTCTTT
cdr3_aa: CASSQERALNTEAFF
v_call: TRBV14
j_call: TRBJ1-1
d_call: .
clone_size: .

cdr3_nt: TGTGCCAGCAGCCTCGGACTAGCGGCGAATGAGCAGTTCTTC
cdr3_aa: CASSLGLAANEQFF
v_call: TRBV3-1/TRBV3-2
j_call: TRBJ2-1
d_call: TRBD2
clone_size: once

cdr3_nt: TGCGCCAGCAGCCCGGGACAGAGTATTATTCCCCTCCACTTT
cdr3_aa: CASSPGQSIIPLHF
v_call: TRBV4-1
j_call: TRBJ1-6
d_call: TRBD1
clone_size: .

cdr3_nt: TGTGCCAGCAGCTTCGGCGGGGGGGCAACCTCCTACAATGAGCAGTTCTTC
cdr3_aa: CASSFGGGATSYNEQFF
v_call: TRBV11-3
j_call: TRBJ2-1
d_call: TRBD2
clone_size: .

cdr3_nt: TGTGCCAGTAGTCAGGCGGGGGCATCAGGGGGCTACACCTTC
cdr3_aa: CASSQAGASGGYTF
v_call: TRBV19
j_call: TRBJ1-2
d_call: .
clone_size: .

cdr3_nt: TGTGCCAGCCAAAAGGGGGCCCGAGGGAACACAGATACGCAGTATTTT
cdr3_aa: CASQKGARGNTDTQYF
v_call: TRBV18
j_call: TRBJ2-3
d_call: TRBD1
clone_size: .

cdr3_nt: TGTGCCAGCAGTTCCCCAGGGGGGCACACCGGGGAGCTGTTTTTT
cdr3_aa: CASSSPGGHTGELFF
v_call: TRBV28
j_call: TRBJ2-2
d_call: .
clone_size: .

cdr3_nt: TGCAGCGTTGGAGGGCGGAGAGAAGATACGCAGTATTTT
cdr3_aa: CSVGGRREDTQYF
v_call: TRBV29-1
j_call: TRBJ2-3
d_call: .
clone_size: .

cdr3_nt: TGTGCCAGTAGCCCTGACAGGATACTAGGGACTTTCTTT
cdr3_aa: CASSPDRILGTFF
v_call: TRBV19
j_call: TRBJ1-1
d_call: .
clone_size: .

cdr3_nt: TGTGCCATCTCGGGACTAGCGGGCGAGCAGTACTTC
cdr3_aa: CAISGLAGEQYF
v_call: TRBV10-3
j_call: TRBJ2-7
d_call: TRBD2
clone_size: .

cdr3_nt: TGTGCCAGCAGCTCCAGTTACTACAATGAGCAGTTCTTC
cdr3_aa: CASSSSYYNEQFF
v_call: TRBV9
j_call: TRBJ2-1
d_call: .
clone_size: .

cdr3_nt: TGCGCCAGCAGTTCTCCCAACAGGGGCCCACACTTC
cdr3_aa: CASSSPNRGPHF
v_call: TRBV5-1
j_call: TRBJ2-7
d_call: TRBD1
clone_size: .

cdr3_nt: TGTGCCACCAGTGCTACCAAGGGACAGGGGGCGGGATATGGCTACACCTTC
cdr3_aa: CATSATKGQGAGYGYTF
v_call: TRBV24-1
j_call: TRBJ1-2
d_call: TRBD1
clone_size: .

cdr3_nt: TGTGCCAGCAGTTTACTGGGACAGGGGGACACCGGGGAGCTGTTTTTT
cdr3_aa: CASSLLGQGDTGELFF
v_call: TRBV28
j_call: TRBJ2-2
d_call: TRBD1
clone_size: .

cdr3_nt: TGTGCCAGCAGCAAAACAGGGTGGGAAAATCAGCCCCAGCATTTT
cdr3_aa: CASSKTGWENQPQHF
v_call: TRBV7-9
j_call: TRBJ1-5
d_call: .
clone_size: .

cdr3_nt: TGTGCCAGCAGCGTGGGACTAGCGGGGGCCGTAGGGAATACGCAGTATTTT
cdr3_aa: CASSVGLAGAVGNTQYF
v_call: TRBV7-2
j_call: TRBJ2-3
d_call: TRBD2
clone_size: .

cdr3_nt: TGTGCCAGCAGCTTACCCGGAAAAAAAGACAGGGAGGGCTACACCTTC
cdr3_aa: CASSLPGKKDREGYTF
v_call: TRBV5-4
j_call: TRBJ1-2
d_call: TRBD1
clone_size: .

cdr3_nt: TGTGCCAGCAGTGACCTAACGCGAGGAAACACCATATATTTT
cdr3_aa: CASSDLTRGNTIYF
v_call: TRBV2
j_call: TRBJ1-3
d_call: .
clone_size: once

cdr3_nt: TGTGCCAGCAGCCCGGGACAGTCCAAAGCTTTCTTT
cdr3_aa: CASSPGQSKAFF
v_call: TRBV14
j_call: TRBJ1-1
d_call: TRBD1
clone_size: .

cdr3_nt: TGTGCCAGCAGTGACAGGGAGGCGACTGAAGCTTTCTTT
cdr3_aa: CASSDREATEAFF
v_call: TRBV6-4
j_call: TRBJ1-1
d_call: .
clone_size: .

cdr3_nt: TGCGCCAGCAGCTTATTTAGGGGCGGCAATGAGCAGTTCTTC
cdr3_aa: CASSLFRGGNEQFF
v_call: TRBV5-1
j_call: TRBJ2-1
d_call: .
clone_size: .

cdr3_nt: TGTGCCTGGAGTGTCCCGCGGGGGACAGGGCTAGGCCTAGATTCACCCCTCCACTTT
cdr3_aa: CAWSVPRGTGLGLDSPLHF
v_call: TRBV30
j_call: TRBJ1-6
d_call: TRBD1
clone_size: .

cdr3_nt: TGTGCCAGCAGCTTGGTTGGGGGCTCAGGTGCAAATGAGCAGTTCTTC
cdr3_aa: CASSLVGGSGANEQFF
v_call: TRBV5-6
j_call: TRBJ2-1
d_call: .
clone_size: .

cdr3_nt: TGTGCCAGCAGTTCATCCCAGGGGGTTCAGAGGGAAAAACTGTTTTTT
cdr3_aa: CASSSSQGVQREKLFF
v_call: TRBV28
j_call: TRBJ1-4
d_call: TRBD1
clone_size: .

cdr3_nt: TGTGCCAGCAGTTCACAGGGGGTTCGGGAAAAACTGTTTTTT
cdr3_aa: CASSSQGVREKLFF
v_call: TRBV28
j_call: TRBJ1-4
d_call: TRBD1
clone_size: .